This T cell receptor beta chain was sequenced for a study of T cells expressing NK-cell markers. For the study at large: Beta-chain profiling covered CD3+CD56+NKG2C+, CD3+CD56+NKG2C- and CD3+CD56-NKG2C+ sorted subsets. Regarding the study as a whole: NKG2C+ dominant clonotypes from 5 or 6 donors made up about 1.0-7.5% of CD8+ T cells. These clonotypes also led the CD3+CD56-NKG2C+ fraction in a handful of donors.

Concerning this clonotype: Its antigen is unidentified.

TCRdb re-called the 5' RACE reads and shows each CDR3 protein once, DNA omitted. This sample's table has roughly 430,000 distinct CDR3 sequences. This CDR3 contains 16 residues. Germline assignment: CDR1 LGHDT and CDR2 YNNKEL (reference sequence). The sequenced sample was blood T cells: a sorted CD56 or NKG2C T cell subset, CD4+ or CD8+ T cells, or bulk PBMC T cells (not recorded which). This receptor was obtained from a woman aged 18 to 75 in good health. The chain links TRBV3-1 to TRBJ1-2; checking the TCRdb D call of TRBD1 is not possible without DNA. The chain's CDR3 is CASSVPGTPTAYGYTF. The whole variable domain, remainder taken from reference TRBV3-1 and TRBJ1-2, is DTAVSQTPKYLVTQMGNDKSIKCEQNLGHDTMYWYKQDSKKFLKIMFSYNNKELIINETVPNRFSPKSPDKAHLNLHINSLELGDSAVYFCASSVPGTPTAYGYTFGSGTRLTVV.